This T cell receptor (beta chain) stems from a study of T cells in Graves' hyperthyroidism and ophthalmopathy. The CDR3 spans 14 residues. V shed 7 bases and J shed 4 bases, with 16 bases lying between them. Germline CDR1 MNHEY, CDR2 SVGAGI. RNA transcripts served as the template for amplifying TCR beta CDR3 regions. Initially, a first-round RT-PCR of the TCR CDR3 employed the HTBI primer set. Using its own MiXCR run on the multiplex PCR reads, TCRdb lists one record per CDR3 protein. The data show roughly 700,000 distinct CDR3 sequences, with roughly 32% seen just once and less than 40% held by the top ten. No progression to ophthalmopathy during 18 months of follow-up defined stable disease. A remark on this clonotype: Its antigen is unidentified.

Notes on the study in general: Ophthalmopathy was told apart from stable hyperthyroidism by a 13 V-J model. Blood also carried most thyroid clonotypes expanded above 0.001.

The TCR originated in a woman aged 40 to 50 with Graves' hyperthyroidism. The source material was blood. The genes are TRBV6-5 and TRBJ1-1; D is possibly TRBD1 (6 bases). CDR3 residues: CASIGGEGVTEAFF. The CDR3 DNA sequence: TGTGCCAGCATCGGAGGGGAGGGGGTCACTGAAGCTTTCTTT.